This T cell receptor beta chain was retrieved from a study of beta chain features in type 1 diabetes. Study context: Cell yields, gender and age were similar in healthy donors and patients.

The CDR3 covers 15 residues. Germline loops: CDR1 SGHTA, CDR2 FQGTGA. Trimming removed 5 bases at V and 1 base at J, with 13 bases between. All of the isolated RNA was reverse transcribed, so expressed TCRB transcripts were sequenced. Repertoires were generated with immunoSEQ multiplex PCR, while TCRdb's copy carries only in-frame clones and drops some. The sample contains around 300,000 clones, 7% to 9% of which appear only once. The sequence was collected from a woman under 30 in good health. The chain has TRBV7-3 and TRBJ2-3; a weak D match, TRBD2 (5 bases). The sequenced sample consisted of central memory CD4+ T cells from blood. The CDR3 spells CASSAQVGGTDTQYF. CDR3 sequence (DNA): TGTGCCAGCAGCGCCCAGGTCGGGGGCACAGATACGCAGTATTTT.